This TCR beta chain is drawn from a study of blood T cell repertoires in COVID-19. Study-level background: Collection of acute and convalescent COVID-19 samples took place in the United States, Italy and Spain.

Sequencing was performed with immunoSEQ multiplex PCR; in TCRdb, only in-frame clones are kept and a portion is missing. The sample consists of more than 250,000 clones, around 86% of them appearing once. V was shortened by 4 bases and J by 4 bases, with 7 bases between the two germline ends. This CDR3 comprises 12 residues. CDR1 is SGHTA, CDR2 FQGNSA, per germline. The chain joins TRBV7-2 to TRBJ1-2; D gene ambiguous. What was sequenced was peripheral blood. This sequence was found in a woman between 50 and 59 years old with acute or convalescent COVID-19. The CDR3 sequence: CASSSRGYGYTF. For the CDR3, the DNA is TGTGCCAGCAGCTCCAGAGGCTATGGCTACACCTTC. The full variable domain, rest sourced from reference TRBV7-2 and TRBJ1-2, is GAGVSQSPSNKVTEKGKDVELRCDPISGHTALYWYRQSLGQGLEFLIYFQGNSAPDKSGLPSDRFSAERTGGSVSTLTIQRTQQEDSAVYLCASSSRGYGYTFGSGTRLTVV.